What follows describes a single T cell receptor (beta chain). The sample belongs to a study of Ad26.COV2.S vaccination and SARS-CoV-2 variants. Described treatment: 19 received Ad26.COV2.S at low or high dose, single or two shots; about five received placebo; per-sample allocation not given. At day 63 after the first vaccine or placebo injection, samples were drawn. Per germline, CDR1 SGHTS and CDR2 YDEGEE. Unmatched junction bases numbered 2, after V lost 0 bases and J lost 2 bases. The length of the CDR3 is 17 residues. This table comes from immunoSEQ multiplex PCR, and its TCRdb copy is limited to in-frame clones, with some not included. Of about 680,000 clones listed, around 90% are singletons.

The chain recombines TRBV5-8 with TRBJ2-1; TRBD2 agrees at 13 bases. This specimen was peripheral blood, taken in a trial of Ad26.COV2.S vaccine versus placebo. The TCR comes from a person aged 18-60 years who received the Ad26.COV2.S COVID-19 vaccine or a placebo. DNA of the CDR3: TGTGCCAGCAGCTTGGAACTAGCGGGGGGGCCCTACAATGAGCAGTTCTTC. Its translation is CASSLELAGGPYNEQFF.